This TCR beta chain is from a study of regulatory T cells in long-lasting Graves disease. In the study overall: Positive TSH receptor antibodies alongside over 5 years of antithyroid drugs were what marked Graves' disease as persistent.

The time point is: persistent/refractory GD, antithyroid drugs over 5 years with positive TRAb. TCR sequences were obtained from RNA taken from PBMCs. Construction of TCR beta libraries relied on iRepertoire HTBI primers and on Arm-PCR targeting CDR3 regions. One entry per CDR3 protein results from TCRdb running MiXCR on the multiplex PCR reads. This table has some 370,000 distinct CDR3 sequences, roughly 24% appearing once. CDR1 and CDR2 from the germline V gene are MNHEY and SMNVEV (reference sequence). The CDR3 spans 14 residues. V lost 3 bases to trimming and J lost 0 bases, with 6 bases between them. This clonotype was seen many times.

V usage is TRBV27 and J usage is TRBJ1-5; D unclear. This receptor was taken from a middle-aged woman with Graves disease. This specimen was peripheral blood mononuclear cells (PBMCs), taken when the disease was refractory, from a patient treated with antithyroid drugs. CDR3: CASSFGGSNQPQHF. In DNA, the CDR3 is TGTGCCAGCAGTTTCGGCGGTAGCAATCAGCCCCAGCATTTT.